A single sample gave rise to the 3 T cell receptor beta chains below, sequenced in a study of tumor-infiltrating lymphocytes in primary liver carcinoma. Blood RNA was derived from unsorted whole blood, and germline DNA was extracted too. From around 520 ng of total RNA, TCR beta-specific cDNA was reverse-transcribed using a constant-region primer. TCR beta libraries came from three nested multiplex PCR rounds using slightly modified ARM-PCR. The study ran its first two PCR rounds for roughly 10 cycles each, using TRBV1-TRBV30 forward primers and a C-beta reverse primer. TCRdb fed the multiplex PCR reads into MiXCR, producing one record per CDR3 protein. Of about 210,000 distinct CDR3 sequences in the sample, about two thirds were seen once. Sequencing input: peripheral blood. The receptors here all came from a woman in her sixties with primary liver carcinoma and hepatitis B virus infection.

About this clonotype itself: A much larger clone differs by one base, so this may be a read error. This chain joins TRBV7-8 and TRBJ2-1; 8 positions agree with TRBD1. The CDR3 covers 16 residues. Germline-derived CDR1 and CDR2 are SGHVS and FQNEAQ. With V trimmed by 1 base and J by 13 bases, 15 bases remained unmatched. The CDR3 protein is CASSLGGGRGLMTQFF. DNA of the CDR3: TGTGCCAGCAGCTTAGGAGGGGGCAGGGGGCTTATGACCCAGTTCTTC.

Details on this clonotype: One end of the junction fails to match germline, which may point to a read error. The chain employs TRBV7-8 and TRBJ2-5; D remains unclear. Germline-derived CDR1 and CDR2 are SGHVS and FQNEAQ. The CDR3 extends over 14 amino acids. The CDR3 spells CASGLILSRETQYF. The CDR3 DNA sequence: TGTGCCAGCGGCTTAATACTCAGTCGGGAGACCCAGTACTTC.

The table lists this clonotype with many counts. The rearrangement links TRBV11-2 to TRBJ2-3; D is ambiguous. CDR3 length: 15 residues. V shed 2 bases and J shed 4 bases, with 13 bases lying between them. Germline V CDR1 and CDR2: SGHAT, FQNNGV. The CDR3 region is CASSLRSSLPDTQYF. The DNA for the CDR3 is TGTGCCAGCAGCTTAAGATCGTCGCTTCCAGATACGCAGTATTTT.